The 27 T cell receptor beta chains presented below share a single source sample, sequenced in a study of T cell repertoires in cytomegalovirus infection. A single record per CDR3 protein comes from TCRdb applying MiXCR to the reads. The sample yields under 800,000 distinct CDR3 sequences, about 24% seen once. Material: CD8+ T cells from PBMCs. These receptors were taken from a human donor in good health (CMV status not recorded). Some clones in this sample may be carry-over from other donors' samples.

This clonotype was observed many times. The chain couples TRBV7-9 to TRBJ2-5; D is uncertain. The CDR3 covers 17 residues. V was trimmed by 0 bases and J by 2 bases, leaving 16 bases between them. The germline gives CDR1 SEHNR, CDR2 FQNEAQ (reference sequence). DNA of the CDR3: TGTGCCAGCAGCTTAGCGCTGCCGGCCCATCCTCAAGAGACCCAGTACTTC. Amino acid sequence: CASSLALPAHPQETQYF.

This clonotype has at least ten counts. The CDR3 here is CASSHQGGQGDTEAFF. The CDR3 nucleotides are TGTGCCAGCAGCCACCAAGGGGGCCAGGGGGACACTGAAGCTTTCTTT. The chain uses TRBV7-6 and TRBJ1-1, with 7 bases lining up with TRBD1. CDR1 is SGHVS, CDR2 FNYEAQ, per germline. The V gene end was trimmed by 5 bases and the J gene end by 3 bases; junction bases not matched to a gene: 12. This CDR3 has 16 residues.

The genes are TRBV24-1 and TRBJ2-3; 7 bases match TRBD2. The trim removed 9 bases at V and 5 bases at J, leaving 10 bases unmatched. Germline values: CDR1 KGHDR, CDR2 SFDVKD. CDR3 size: 14 residues. The CDR3 bases are TGTGCCACCGCAATGGGATGGGAGGGAGATACGCAGTATTTT. Its translation: CATAMGWEGDTQYF.

The sample holds a few counts of this clonotype. The V and J genes are TRBV29-1 and TRBJ2-1; D unresolved. Trimming removed 1 base from V and 0 bases from J, with 13 bases in between. Germline CDR1 SQVTM, CDR2 ANQGSEA. The CDR3 totals 16 residues. CDR3 sequence (DNA): TGCAGCGTTGAAGTAAGGCTTAAGAGCTCCTACAATGAGCAGTTCTTC. This gives the protein CSVEVRLKSSYNEQFF.

This clonotype was seen a handful of times. The J gene is TRBJ2-6, the V gene TRBV7-9; D uncertain. This CDR3 region has 18 residues. Germline V gene sequence: CDR1 SEHNR, CDR2 FQNEAQ (reference sequence). V gave up 4 bases and J gave up 0 bases, with 16 bases separating them. CDR3 sequence: CASSSTAFKSSGANVLTF. The DNA for the CDR3 is TGTGCCAGCAGCTCGACCGCCTTTAAGAGCTCTGGGGCCAACGTCCTGACTTTC.

The CDR3 bases are TGCAGTGCTACCCAGGGACAGGGGGCGAGAGAGCAGTACTTC. Residues: CSATQGQGAREQYF. The V and J genes are TRBV20-1 and TRBJ2-7, with 12 positions matching TRBD1. Looked up from germline, CDR1 is DFQATT and CDR2 is SNEGSKA (reference sequence). The CDR3 contains 14 residues. The junction had 8 bases not matched to a gene; V was cut back by 4 bases and J by 7 bases.

This clonotype was seen only a few times. CDR3 in amino acids: CASSYSTAGPTVVFF. For the CDR3, the DNA is TGTGCCAGCAGTTACTCAACCGCCGGGCCGACGGTGGTGTTCTTC. The V call is TRBV6-2 or TRBV6-3, the J call TRBJ2-1, with D unresolved. This CDR3 is built from 15 residues. Trimming pared 0 bases from V and 15 bases from J, leaving 21 bases between. Germline V gene data show CDR1 as MNHEY and CDR2 as SVGEGT.

This clonotype turned up a few times. V gene TRBV5-8 combines with J gene TRBJ2-7; D is possibly TRBD1 (6 bases). Germline V gives CDR1 SGHTS, CDR2 YDEGEE. The V end lost 1 base, the J end lost 4 bases, and 12 bases lay between the germline ends. The CDR3 has 14 amino acids. In DNA, the CDR3 is TGTGCCAGCAGCTTGTGGGGGCTGAGGTACGAGCAGTACGTC. Translated, it gives CASSLWGLRYEQYV.

This clonotype was observed a few times. J is TRBJ2-1 and V is TRBV20-1; D perhaps matches TRBD1 (5 bases). With 6 bases removed from V and 7 bases from J, the gap between germline ends came to 10 bases. The CDR3 consists of 11 residues. Germline V gene lookup returns CDR1 DFQATT and CDR2 SNEGSKA (reference sequence). Written as DNA, the CDR3 is TGCAGTGCGCCAGGGCCTAATGAGCAGTTCTTC. Translation: CSAPGPNEQFF.

Remarks on this clonotype: One junction end disagrees with the germline gene, perhaps due to a read error. The chain couples TRBV19 to TRBJ1-1; D not certain. Germline V gene sequence: CDR1 LNHDA, CDR2 SQIVND (reference sequence). CDR3 length: 12 residues. The CDR3 loop reads CVSSIGNTEAFF. The DNA for the CDR3 is TGTGTCAGTAGCATAGGAAACACTGAAGCTTTCTTT.

On this clonotype itself: It may be a read error: a sequence one base away is much more abundant. The V and J genes are TRBV7-8 and TRBJ2-3, with D perhaps given as TRBD1 or TRBD2 (5 bases each). Germline lookup yields CDR1 SGHVS and CDR2 FQNEAQ. The CDR3 loop spans 15 amino acids. CDR3 sequence: CANSPEGSFTDTQYF. CDR3 nucleotides: TGTGCCAACAGCCCCGAGGGGAGTTTCACAGATACGCAGTATTTT.

The chain employs TRBV5-1 and TRBJ2-5; D perhaps matches TRBD1 (6 bases). The CDR3 is 15 residues long. CDR1 SGHRS and CDR2 YFSETQ come from the germline V gene. Trimming removed 5 bases from V and 5 bases from J, with 19 bases in between. CDR3 residues: CASSSVGAVRETQYF. Here the CDR3 DNA reads TGCGCCAGCAGTTCCGTGGGGGCAGTTAGGGAGACCCAGTACTTC.

This clonotype has a handful of counts. V is TRBV4-2 and J is TRBJ1-2; D unclear. Trimming removed 1 base at V and 0 bases at J, with 9 bases between. The CDR3 runs 15 residues. CDR1 and CDR2 from the germline V gene are LGHNA and YNFKEQ. The CDR3 reads CASSQGVGTNYGYTF. CDR3 bases: TGTGCCAGCAGCCAAGGGGTGGGAACTAACTATGGCTACACCTTC.

This clonotype showed up many times. This chain uses TRBV7-9 with TRBJ2-2, with D possibly being TRBD2 (5 bases). This CDR3 comprises 12 residues. V lost 11 bases, J lost 7 bases, and 14 bases lay in between. CDR1 SEHNR and CDR2 FQNEAQ come from the germline V gene (reference sequence). CDR3 residues: CAALNRDGELFF. DNA for the CDR3: TGTGCCGCCCTAAACCGGGACGGGGAGCTGTTTTTT.

The chain is built from TRBV20-1 and TRBJ1-5; D is perhaps TRBD1 (6 bases). Germline V gene sequence: CDR1 DFQATT, CDR2 SNEGSKA (reference sequence). The CDR3 has 11 amino acids. Trimming stripped 5 bases from V and 5 bases from J, with 7 bases between. CDR3 sequence (DNA): TGCAGTGCTCCAGGGGATCAGCCCCAGCATTTT. Protein sequence: CSAPGDQPQHF.

This clonotype was counted many times. The V gene is TRBV6-2 or TRBV6-3, the J gene TRBJ1-1; D unresolved. CDR3 length equals 14 residues. Trimming stripped 2 bases from V and 2 bases from J, with 9 bases between. The germline gives CDR1 MNHEY, CDR2 SVGEGT. The CDR3 loop reads CASSYPGVNTEAFF. The CDR3 nucleotides are TGTGCCAGCAGTTACCCCGGGGTTAACACTGAAGCTTTCTTT.

The CDR3 coding sequence is TGTGCCAGCAGCCAAGAGGGGCTAGCGGGGGCCAGCACAGATACGCAGTATTTT. This codes for CASSQEGLAGASTDTQYF. V gene TRBV3-1 combines with J gene TRBJ2-3, with 10 bases lining up with TRBD2. With V trimmed by 0 bases and J by 0 bases, 6 bases remained unmatched. This CDR3 region has 18 residues. Germline lookup yields CDR1 LGHDT and CDR2 YNNKEL (reference sequence).

This clonotype was observed a single time. The chain combines TRBV28 with TRBJ2-7; the match to TRBD1 covers 9 bases. The junction had 7 bases not matched to a gene; V was cut back by 10 bases and J by 3 bases. Germline assignment: CDR1 MDHEN and CDR2 SYDVKM. The CDR3 spans 13 residues. CDR3 in DNA: TGTGCCACGGACAGGGGAGGCTTCTACGAGCAGTACGTC. Translating it yields CATDRGGFYEQYV.

In this sample, this clonotype turned up a few times. Since a much larger clone is just one base distant, this may be a read error. The chain employs TRBV7-9 and TRBJ2-5; no firm D call. The ends were cut back, 5 bases at V and 1 base at J, with 8 bases in the middle. The CDR3 contains 13 residues. CDR1 is SEHNR, CDR2 FQNEAQ, per germline (reference sequence). CDR3 DNA: TGTGCCAGCAGCCCGGAGAGCCAAGAGACCCAGTACTTC. It codes for CASSPESQETQYF.

A note on this clonotype: This clone may be a read error of a much larger clone one base away. The V call is TRBV7-2, the J call TRBJ2-7; 7 positions agree with TRBD1. Germline lookup yields CDR1 SGHTA and CDR2 FQGNSA. V gave up 4 bases and J gave up 6 bases; unmatched junction bases: 6. CDR3 length: 13 amino acids. CDR3 bases: TGTGCCAGCAGCTCGAGGGGGCGGCTCGAGCAGTACGTC. The encoded protein is CASSSRGRLEQYV.

This clonotype was seen repeatedly, ten times or more. V usage is TRBV7-2 and J usage is TRBJ2-7, with D hard to call. V was trimmed by 2 bases and J by 2 bases, leaving 10 bases between them. The germline CDR1 and CDR2 sequences are SGHTA and FQGNSA. This CDR3 is built from 14 residues. In nucleotides, the CDR3 is TGTGCCAGCAGCTTATCTGCGGACCCCTACGAGCAGTACTTC. This codes for CASSLSADPYEQYF.

The sample holds a few counts of this clonotype. V is TRBV9 and J is TRBJ1-1; TRBD1 matches at 10 bases. J gave up 3 bases and V 7 bases, and 3 bases lay outside the gene matches. The CDR3 is made up of 13 amino acids. The germline V gene encodes CDR1 SGDLS and CDR2 YYNGEE. CDR3 in amino acids: CASGGTGDTEAFF. The CDR3 DNA is TGTGCCAGCGGCGGGACAGGGGACACTGAAGCTTTCTTT.

On this clonotype itself: Compared with germline, one end of the junction differs, possibly owing to a read error. The rearrangement links TRBV12-3 or TRBV12-4 to TRBJ1-1, with TRBD1 identical over 8 bases. CDR3 length: 14 amino acids. The DNA of the CDR3 is TGTGCCAGCAGTTTAACAGGGGGGAACGCTGAAGCTTTCTTT. This sequence encodes CASSLTGGNAEAFF.

Notes on this clonotype: Lacking the conserved final phenylalanine or tryptophan, this CDR3 likely reflects a read error. Written as DNA, the CDR3 is TGTGCCAGCAGCAACTCGAGGGATTACCGGACCTACGAGCAGTACTTA. Its protein is CASSNSRDYRTYEQYL. J is TRBJ2-7 and V is TRBV5-6, with a possible D match to TRBD2 (5 bases). The V and J ends lost 4 bases and 2 bases respectively, with 19 bases between them. The CDR3 length is 16 residues. Germline V CDR1 and CDR2: SGHDT, YYEEEE.

This clonotype was observed at least ten times. The genes are TRBV7-2 and TRBJ1-3; no reliable D call. V was shortened by 5 bases and J by 4 bases, with 15 bases between the two germline ends. CDR1 and CDR2 from the germline V gene are SGHTA and FQGNSA. This CDR3 is 15 amino acids long. CDR3 protein: CASSPYRSGGNTIYF. The DNA of the CDR3 is TGTGCCAGCAGCCCCTATCGGTCTGGAGGAAACACCATATATTTT.

The CDR3 loop reads CASSSGQGARIQETQYF. The CDR3 DNA is TGTGCCAGCAGTTCGGGACAGGGGGCGCGAATCCAAGAGACCCAGTACTTC. This chain joins TRBV6-2 or TRBV6-3 and TRBJ2-5; 12 nucleotides align to TRBD1. Germline V gene sequence: CDR1 MNHEY, CDR2 SVGEGT. The CDR3 covers 17 residues. Trimming at V came to 4 bases and at J to 1 base, leaving 7 bases not matched to a gene.

This clonotype was observed a few times. V and J are TRBV7-6 and TRBJ2-7; D call uncertain. Germline CDR1 is SGHVS and CDR2 is FNYEAQ. V lost 5 bases, J lost 2 bases, and 13 bases lay in between. This CDR3 region has 14 residues. The CDR3 protein is CASSVVDGAYEQYF. The CDR3 nucleotides are TGTGCCAGCAGCGTCGTGGACGGAGCCTACGAGCAGTACTTC.